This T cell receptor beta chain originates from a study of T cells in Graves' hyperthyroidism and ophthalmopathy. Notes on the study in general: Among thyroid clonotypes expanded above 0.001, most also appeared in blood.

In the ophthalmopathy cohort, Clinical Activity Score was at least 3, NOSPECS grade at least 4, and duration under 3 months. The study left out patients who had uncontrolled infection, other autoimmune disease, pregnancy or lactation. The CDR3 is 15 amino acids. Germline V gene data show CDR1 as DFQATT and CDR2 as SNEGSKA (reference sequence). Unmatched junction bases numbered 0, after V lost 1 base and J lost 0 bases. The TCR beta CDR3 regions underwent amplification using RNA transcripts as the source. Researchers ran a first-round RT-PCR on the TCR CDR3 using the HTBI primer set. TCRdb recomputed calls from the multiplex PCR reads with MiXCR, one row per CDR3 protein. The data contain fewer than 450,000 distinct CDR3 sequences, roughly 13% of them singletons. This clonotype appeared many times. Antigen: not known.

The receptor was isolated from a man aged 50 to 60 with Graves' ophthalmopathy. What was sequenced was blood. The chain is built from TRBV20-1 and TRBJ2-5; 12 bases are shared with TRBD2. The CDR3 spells CSARGTSGDQETQYF. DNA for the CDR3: TGCAGTGCTAGAGGGACTAGCGGGGACCAAGAGACCCAGTACTTC.